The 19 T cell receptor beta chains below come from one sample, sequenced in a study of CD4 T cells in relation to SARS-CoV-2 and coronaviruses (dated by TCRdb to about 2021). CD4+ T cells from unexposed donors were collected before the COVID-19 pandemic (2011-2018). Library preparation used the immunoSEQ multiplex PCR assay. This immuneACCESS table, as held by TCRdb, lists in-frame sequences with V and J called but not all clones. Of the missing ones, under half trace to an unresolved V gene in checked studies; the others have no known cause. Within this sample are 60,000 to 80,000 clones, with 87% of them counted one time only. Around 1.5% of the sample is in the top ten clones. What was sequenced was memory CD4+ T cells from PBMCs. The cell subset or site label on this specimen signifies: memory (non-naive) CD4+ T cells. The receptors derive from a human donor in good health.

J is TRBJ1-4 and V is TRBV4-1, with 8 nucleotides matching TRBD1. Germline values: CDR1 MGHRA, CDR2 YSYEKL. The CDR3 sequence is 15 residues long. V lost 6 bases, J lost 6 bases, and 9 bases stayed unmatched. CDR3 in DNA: TGCGCCAGCAGGCCTGTAGGACAGGGCGATGAAAAACTGTTTTTT. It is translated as CASRPVGQGDEKLFF.

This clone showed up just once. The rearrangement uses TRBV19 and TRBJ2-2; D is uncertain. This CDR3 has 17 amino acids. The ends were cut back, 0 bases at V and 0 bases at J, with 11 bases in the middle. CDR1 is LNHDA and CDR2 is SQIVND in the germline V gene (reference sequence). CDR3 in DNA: TGTGCCAGTAGTATAGATCTGGCAGGTGCGAACACCGGGGAGCTGTTTTTT. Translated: CASSIDLAGANTGELFF.

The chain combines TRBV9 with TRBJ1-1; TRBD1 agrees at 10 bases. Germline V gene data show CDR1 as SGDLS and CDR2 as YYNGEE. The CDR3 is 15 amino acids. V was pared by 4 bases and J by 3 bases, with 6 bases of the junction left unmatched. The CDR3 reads CASSSDGQGDTEAFF. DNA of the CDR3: TGTGCCAGCAGCTCAGACGGACAGGGGGACACTGAAGCTTTCTTT.

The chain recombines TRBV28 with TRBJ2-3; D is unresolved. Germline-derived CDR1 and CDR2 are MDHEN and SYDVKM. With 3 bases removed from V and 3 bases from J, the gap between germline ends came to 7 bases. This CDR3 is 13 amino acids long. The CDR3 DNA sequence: TGTGCCAGCAGTTTCCCCCTGACAGATACGCAGTATTTT. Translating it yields CASSFPLTDTQYF.

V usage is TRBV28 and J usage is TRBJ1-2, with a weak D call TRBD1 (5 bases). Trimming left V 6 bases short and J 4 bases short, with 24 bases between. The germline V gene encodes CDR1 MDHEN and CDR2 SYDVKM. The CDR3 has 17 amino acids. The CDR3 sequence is CASRQDRWGSPSYGYTF. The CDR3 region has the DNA TGTGCCAGCAGGCAGGATCGTTGGGGGTCCCCCTCCTATGGCTACACCTTC.

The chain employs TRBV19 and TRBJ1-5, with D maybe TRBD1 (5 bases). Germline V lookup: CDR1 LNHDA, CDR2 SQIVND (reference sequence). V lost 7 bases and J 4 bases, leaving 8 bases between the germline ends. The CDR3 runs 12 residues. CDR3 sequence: CASIGENQPQHF. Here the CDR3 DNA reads TGTGCCAGTATAGGGGAGAATCAGCCCCAGCATTTT.

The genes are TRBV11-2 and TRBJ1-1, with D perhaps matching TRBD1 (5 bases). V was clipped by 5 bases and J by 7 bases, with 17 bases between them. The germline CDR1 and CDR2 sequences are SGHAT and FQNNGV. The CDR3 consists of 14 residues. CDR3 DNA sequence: TGTGCCAGCAGCCAGGTTACGGGAAGGGGTGAAGCTTTCTTT. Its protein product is CASSQVTGRGEAFF.

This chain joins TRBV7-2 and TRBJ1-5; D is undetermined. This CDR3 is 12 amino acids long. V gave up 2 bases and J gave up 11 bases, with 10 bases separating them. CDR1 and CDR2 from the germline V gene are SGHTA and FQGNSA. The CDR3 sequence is CASSLNRESQHF. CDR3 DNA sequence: TGTGCCAGCAGCTTAAATAGGGAGTCCCAGCATTTT.

The CDR3, as DNA: TGTGCCAGCAGCTTGGGTAGGGGTCAGACCCAGTACTTC. It translates to CASSLGRGQTQYF. The chain links TRBV5-4 to TRBJ2-5; D may be TRBD1 (5 bases). Trimming removed 0 bases at V and 6 bases at J, with 9 bases between. The length of the CDR3 is 13 residues. Germline V lookup: CDR1 SGHNT, CDR2 YYREEE (reference sequence).

CDR3 protein: CASSSRDRGNLEQYF. The CDR3 region has the DNA TGCGCCAGCAGCTCCCGGGACAGGGGGAACCTGGAGCAGTACTTC. V and J are TRBV5-1 and TRBJ2-7; 11 bases align to TRBD1. Germline trimming cut 3 bases from V and 7 bases from J; bases unmatched to any gene: 9. Per germline, CDR1 SGHRS and CDR2 YFSETQ. The CDR3 length is 15 residues.

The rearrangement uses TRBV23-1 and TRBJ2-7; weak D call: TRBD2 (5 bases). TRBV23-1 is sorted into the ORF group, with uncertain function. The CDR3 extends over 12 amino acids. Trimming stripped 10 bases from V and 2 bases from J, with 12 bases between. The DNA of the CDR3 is TGCGCCAAACGAGGGTACCCCTACGAGCAGTACTTC. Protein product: CAKRGYPYEQYF.

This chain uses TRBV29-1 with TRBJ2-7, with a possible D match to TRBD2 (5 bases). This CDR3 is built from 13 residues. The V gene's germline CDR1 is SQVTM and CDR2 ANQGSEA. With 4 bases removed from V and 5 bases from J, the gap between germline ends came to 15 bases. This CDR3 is CSVVSAVRDEQYF. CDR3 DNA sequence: TGCAGCGTTGTTTCAGCGGTAAGGGACGAGCAGTACTTC.

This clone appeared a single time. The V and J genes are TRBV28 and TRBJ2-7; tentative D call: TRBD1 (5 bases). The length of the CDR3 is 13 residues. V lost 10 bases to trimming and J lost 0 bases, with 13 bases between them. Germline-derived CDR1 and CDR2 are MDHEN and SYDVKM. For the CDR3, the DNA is TGTGCCACCTGGGGCAGCAACTCCTACGAGCAGTACTTC. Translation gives CATWGSNSYEQYF.

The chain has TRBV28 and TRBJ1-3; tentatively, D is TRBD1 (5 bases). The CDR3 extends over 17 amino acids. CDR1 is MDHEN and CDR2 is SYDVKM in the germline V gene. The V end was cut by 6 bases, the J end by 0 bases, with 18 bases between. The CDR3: CASRTALTVFSGNTIYF. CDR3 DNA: TGTGCCAGCAGGACAGCGCTTACAGTATTCTCTGGAAACACCATATATTTT.

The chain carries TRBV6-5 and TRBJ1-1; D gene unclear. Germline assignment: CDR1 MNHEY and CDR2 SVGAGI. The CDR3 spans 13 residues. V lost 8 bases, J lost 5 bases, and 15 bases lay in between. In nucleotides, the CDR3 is TGTGCCAGCCTCATCTCATCGGGGACTGAAGCTTTCTTT. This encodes CASLISSGTEAFF.

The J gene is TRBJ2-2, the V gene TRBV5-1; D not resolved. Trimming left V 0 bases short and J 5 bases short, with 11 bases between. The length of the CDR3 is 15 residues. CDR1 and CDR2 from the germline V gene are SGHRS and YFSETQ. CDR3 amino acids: CASSLGPIRTGELFF. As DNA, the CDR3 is TGCGCCAGCAGCTTGGGGCCTATTAGGACCGGGGAGCTGTTTTTT.

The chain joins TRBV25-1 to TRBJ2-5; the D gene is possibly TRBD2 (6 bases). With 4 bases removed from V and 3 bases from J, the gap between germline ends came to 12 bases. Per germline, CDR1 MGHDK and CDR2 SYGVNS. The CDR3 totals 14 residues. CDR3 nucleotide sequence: TGTGCCAGCAGTGGTGGGGGGAATAAAGAGACCCAGTACTTC. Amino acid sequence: CASSGGGNKETQYF. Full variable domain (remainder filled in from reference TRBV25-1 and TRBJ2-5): EADIYQTPRYLVIGTGKKITLECSQTMGHDKMYWYQQDPGMELHLIHYSYGVNSTEKGDLSSESTVSRIRTEHFPLTLESARPSHTSQYLCASSGGGNKETQYFGPGTRLLVL.

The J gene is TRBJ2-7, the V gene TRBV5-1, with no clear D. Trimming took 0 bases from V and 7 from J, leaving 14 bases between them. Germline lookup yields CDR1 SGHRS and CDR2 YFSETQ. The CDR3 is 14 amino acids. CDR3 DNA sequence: TGCGCCAGCAGCTTGGTGGATACCCTGGGGGAGCAGTACTTC. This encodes CASSLVDTLGEQYF.

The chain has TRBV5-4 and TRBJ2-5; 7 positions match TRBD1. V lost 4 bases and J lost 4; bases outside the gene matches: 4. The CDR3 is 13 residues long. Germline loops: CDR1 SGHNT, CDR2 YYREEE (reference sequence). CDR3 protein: CASSPPGGETQYF. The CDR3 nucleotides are TGTGCCAGCAGCCCCCCAGGGGGAGAGACCCAGTACTTC.